The 28 T cell receptor beta chains given below trace back to one sample, sequenced in a study of T cells in Graves' hyperthyroidism and ophthalmopathy (dated by TCRdb to the late 2010s). Library prep was done by multiplex PCR. For sequencing, an Illumina HiSeq 2000 was employed. TCR beta CDR3 regions were amplified from RNA transcripts. The first round of RT-PCR for the TCR CDR3 was performed with the HTBI primer set and the Qiagen OneStep RT-PCR kit. The raw public reads went through TCRdb reprocessing: fastp at Q25, MiXCR clone calling, in-frame beta chains kept. Duplicate CDR3 protein sequences are folded into a single record with the most common DNA and genes. The sample contains hundreds of thousands of distinct CDR3 sequences, more than 12% of them found a single time. Clones ranked in the top ten supply approximately 27% of the sample. Sequencing was done on a sample of blood. The receptors were gathered from a man aged 50 to 59 with Graves' ophthalmopathy.

In this sample, this clonotype turned up many times. The J gene is TRBJ2-3, the V gene TRBV7-8; 7 positions agree with TRBD2. There are 16 residues in the CDR3. Germline V gives CDR1 SGHVS, CDR2 FQNEAQ. After removal of 4 bases from V and 7 bases from J, the junction contained 14 bases not matched to a gene. CDR3 loop: CASSYMGGREGYTQYF. CDR3 coding DNA: TGTGCCAGCAGCTATATGGGCGGCAGGGAGGGGTATACGCAGTATTTT.

The chain is built from TRBV29-1 and TRBJ2-5, with TRBD2 identical over 8 bases. J was trimmed by 4 bases and V by 3 bases; bases with no gene match: 10. CDR1 and CDR2 from the germline V gene are SQVTM and ANQGSEA. The CDR3 covers 15 residues. CDR3 coding DNA: TGCAGCGTTGAGGGTCTAGCGGGTCCGCGAGAGACCCAGTACTTC. It specifies CSVEGLAGPRETQYF.

This clonotype was seen repeatedly, ten times or more. The rearrangement uses TRBV6-1 and TRBJ2-3; no firm D call. The germline V and J ends were trimmed by 0 bases and 4 bases, with 17 bases remaining between them. The CDR3 totals 17 residues. Germline CDR1 is MNHNS and CDR2 is SASEGT. The CDR3 nucleotides read TGTGCCAGCAGTGAAGCGCGGAGCTCGATAAGAGCAGATACGCAGTATTTT. This translates into CASSEARSSIRADTQYF.

This clonotype was recorded a few times. The chain employs TRBV7-9 and TRBJ2-2; D is unclear. Germline-derived CDR1 and CDR2 are SEHNR and FQNEAQ (reference sequence). The V and J ends lost 1 base and 4 bases respectively, with 10 bases between them. The CDR3 extends over 15 amino acids. Here the CDR3 DNA reads TGTGCCAGCAGCTTAGGTTTAGGGTTCACCGGGGAGCTGTTTTTT. Translating it yields CASSLGLGFTGELFF.

This rearrangement joins TRBV19 to TRBJ1-2, with D tentatively TRBD1 (6 bases). The germline V gene has CDR1 LNHDA and CDR2 SQIVND (reference sequence). Deletions cut 5 bases from V and 5 bases from J, with 21 bases between. The CDR3 sequence is 16 residues long. The DNA of the CDR3 is TGTGCCAGTAGTGAGGCTCCCCGGACAGATGGGTATGGCTACACCTTC. Protein sequence: CASSEAPRTDGYGYTF.

This chain uses TRBV19 with TRBJ1-1; 8 bases map to TRBD1. The germline V gene has CDR1 LNHDA and CDR2 SQIVND (reference sequence). The CDR3 covers 17 residues. The V gene end was trimmed by 4 bases and the J gene end by 2 bases; junction bases not matched to a gene: 12. In DNA, the CDR3 is TGTGCCAGTAGTACCTTGGCAGGGGGCGTGAGCAACACTGAAGCTTTCTTT. This gives the protein CASSTLAGGVSNTEAFF.

V gene TRBV4-1 combines with J gene TRBJ2-5; TRBD2 matches 15 bases. This CDR3 has 18 amino acids. V gave up 2 bases and J gave up 5 bases; unmatched junction bases: 9. The V gene's germline CDR1 is MGHRA and CDR2 YSYEKL. Here the CDR3 reads CASSQYLGLAGGGETQYF. The CDR3 nucleotides read TGCGCCAGCAGCCAATATCTGGGACTAGCGGGAGGTGGCGAGACCCAGTACTTC.

In its sample, this clonotype was seen a few times. CDR3 nucleotide sequence: TGTGCTAGTGGTTTGGTACGGGGCGGAACTCACAACGAGCAGTACTTC. As protein: CASGLVRGGTHNEQYF. V and J are TRBV12-5 and TRBJ2-7; D assignment may be TRBD1 or TRBD2 (5 bases each). The CDR3 sequence is 16 residues long. Trimming took off 0 bases at V and 5 bases at J, with 17 bases between the two ends. Germline V CDR1 and CDR2: LGHNT, FRNRAP.

This clonotype has a count of ten or more. The chain employs TRBV6-1 and TRBJ2-5; 12 nucleotides match TRBD2. Germline V gene sequence: CDR1 MNHNS, CDR2 SASEGT. The CDR3 runs 17 residues. After removal of 5 bases from V and 4 bases from J, the junction contained 11 bases not matched to a gene. CDR3 sequence (DNA): TGTGCCAGCAGTTACCGGTCTAGCGGGAGGGCCGTAGAGACCCAGTACTTC. This translates into CASSYRSSGRAVETQYF.

This clonotype was counted ten times or more. V gene TRBV9 combines with J gene TRBJ2-5; tentatively, D is TRBD1 (6 bases). Between the trimmed V and J ends, which lost 0 bases and 12 bases, there was a span of 12 bases. Germline CDR1 is SGDLS and CDR2 is YYNGEE. There are 12 residues in the CDR3. This CDR3 is CASSVGTGPEYF. DNA of the CDR3: TGTGCCAGCAGCGTAGGAACAGGGCCGGAGTACTTC. The full variable domain, rest sourced from reference TRBV9 and TRBJ2-5, is DSGVTQTPKHLITATGQRVTLRCSPRSGDLSVYWYQQSLDQGLQFLIQYYNGEERAKGNILERFSAQQFPDLHSELNLSSLELGDSALYFCASSVGTGPEYFGPGTRLLVL.

As to this clonotype: This may come from a read error, since a much larger clone is one base off. The V gene is TRBV29-1, the J gene TRBJ1-4; maybe TRBD1 (5 bases). The ends were cut back, 6 bases at V and 11 bases at J, with 19 bases in the middle. From germline, CDR1 is SQVTM and CDR2 ANQGSEA. This CDR3 is 13 amino acids long. The DNA for the CDR3 is TGCAGCGTCCAACCGATTGGAGGGGCGAAACTGTTTTTT. Its translation is CSVQPIGGAKLFF.

In this sample, this clonotype turned up many times. CDR3 nucleotide sequence: TGTGCCAACTCCGGACAGGGGGAGCTGTTTTTT. Amino acids: CANSGQGELFF. The rearrangement uses TRBV12-3 or TRBV12-4 and TRBJ2-2; possible D gene TRBD1, 6 bases. V was clipped by 10 bases and J by 8 bases, with 11 bases between them. The CDR3 totals 11 residues.

Ten or more counts support this clonotype. The chain uses TRBV2 and TRBJ2-7; D is ambiguous. The CDR3 runs to 14 residues. Germline V lookup: CDR1 SNHLY, CDR2 FYNNEI. Between the trimmed V and J ends, which lost 6 bases and 0 bases, there was a span of 12 bases. CDR3 in amino acids: CASRADGSSYEQYF. The CDR3 region has the DNA TGTGCCAGCAGGGCGGACGGCTCCTCCTACGAGCAGTACTTC.

This sequence joins TRBV7-9 and TRBJ2-1; possibly TRBD2 for D (6 bases). The V end lost 6 bases, the J end lost 10 bases, and 16 bases lay between the germline ends. Per the germline V gene, CDR1 is SEHNR and CDR2 is FQNEAQ (reference sequence). The CDR3 contains 13 residues. The CDR3 is CASRATSREEQFF. The CDR3 DNA is TGTGCCAGCAGGGCGACTAGTCGCGAAGAGCAGTTCTTC. Full variable domain (outside the CDR3, taken from reference TRBV7-9 and TRBJ2-1): DTGVSQNPRHKITKRGQNVTFRCDPISEHNRLYWYRQTLGQGPEFLTYFQNEAQLEKSRLLSDRFSAERPKGSFSTLEIQRTEQGDSAMYLCASRATSREEQFFGPGTRLTVL.

This chain uses TRBV20-1 with TRBJ1-1; D unclear. Germline V gene sequence: CDR1 DFQATT, CDR2 SNEGSKA (reference sequence). Trimming pared 0 bases from V and 0 bases from J, leaving 5 bases between. This CDR3 comprises 13 residues. The CDR3 DNA is TGCAGTGCTAGAGATCAGCTGAACACTGAAGCTTTCTTT. The encoded protein is CSARDQLNTEAFF.

This clonotype was detected many times. V gene TRBV6-1 combines with J gene TRBJ2-7, with 8 bases identical to TRBD2. V dropped 6 bases and J dropped 3; count of bases not matched to a gene: 4. Germline CDR1 reads MNHNS; CDR2 reads SASEGT. The CDR3 length is 13 residues. The CDR3 region is CASRPGLDYEQYF. The DNA of the CDR3 is TGTGCCAGCAGACCGGGACTAGACTACGAGCAGTACTTC.

This clonotype was recorded many times. The V and J genes are TRBV7-8 and TRBJ1-1, with 8 nucleotides matching TRBD1. Germline CDR1 reads SGHVS; CDR2 reads FQNEAQ. The CDR3 runs 16 residues. The ends lost 0 bases at V and 1 base at J; junction bases unmatched: 4. CDR3 sequence reads: CASSLALGQGNTEAFF. In DNA form, the CDR3 reads TGTGCCAGCAGCTTAGCCCTCGGACAGGGGAACACTGAAGCTTTCTTT.

In its sample, this clonotype was seen many times. V usage is TRBV20-1 and J usage is TRBJ2-1; D gene ambiguous. Germline V CDR1 and CDR2: DFQATT, SNEGSKA (reference sequence). The CDR3 spans 14 residues. The V end was cut by 0 bases, the J end by 7 bases, with 13 bases between. The CDR3 DNA sequence: TGCAGTGCTAGAGATGGTTCCAGCTTAAATGAGCAGTTCTTC. Translation: CSARDGSSLNEQFF.

This clonotype has only a few counts. The rearrangement links TRBV30 to TRBJ1-1, with no clear D. V was shortened by 1 base and J by 4 bases, with 13 bases between the two germline ends. Looked up from germline, CDR1 is GTSNPN and CDR2 is SVGIG (reference sequence). The CDR3 runs 14 residues. The CDR3 is CAWSEGYGSTEAFF. The DNA of the CDR3 is TGTGCCTGGAGTGAGGGTTATGGCAGCACTGAAGCTTTCTTT. The entire variable domain, with the rest obtained from reference TRBV30 and TRBJ1-1, is as follows: SQTIHQWPATLVQPVGSPLSLECTVEGTSNPNLYWYRQAAGRGLQLLFYSVGIGQISSEVPQNLSASRPQDRQFILSSKKLLLSDSGFYLCAWSEGYGSTEAFFGQGTRLTVV.

This clonotype came up many times. This rearrangement joins TRBV5-4 to TRBJ2-1, with a possible D match to TRBD2 (6 bases). The CDR3 has 15 amino acids. Germline values: CDR1 SGHNT, CDR2 YYREEE (reference sequence). With 2 bases removed from V and 6 bases from J, the gap between germline ends came to 15 bases. CDR3 amino acids: CASSLGGRRSNEQFF. DNA of the CDR3: TGTGCCAGCAGCTTAGGAGGGAGGCGGTCCAATGAGCAGTTCTTC.

In this sample, this clonotype turned up a few times. The V and J genes are TRBV12-3 or TRBV12-4 and TRBJ2-1, with 10 bases aligning to TRBD2. V dropped 6 bases and J dropped 6; count of bases not matched to a gene: 8. This CDR3 region has 15 residues. The CDR3 DNA reads as TGTGCCAGCAGACTAGCGGGATCATCCGGCAATGAGCAGTTCTTC. This encodes CASRLAGSSGNEQFF.

The chain employs TRBV30 and TRBJ2-3; D is ambiguous. The ends were cut back, 0 bases at V and 6 bases at J, with 13 bases in the middle. Germline V gene data show CDR1 as GTSNPN and CDR2 as SVGIG (reference sequence). The length of the CDR3 is 14 residues. The CDR3 region is CAWSVLTLGDTQYF. The CDR3 DNA reads TGTGCCTGGAGTGTACTAACCCTCGGGGATACGCAGTATTTT. Variable domain in full (rest from reference TRBV30 and TRBJ2-3): SQTIHQWPATLVQPVGSPLSLECTVEGTSNPNLYWYRQAAGRGLQLLFYSVGIGQISSEVPQNLSASRPQDRQFILSSKKLLLSDSGFYLCAWSVLTLGDTQYFGPGTRLTVL.

This clonotype has at least ten counts. The V and J genes are TRBV20-1 and TRBJ2-5; D remains unclear. Germline CDR1 and CDR2: DFQATT and SNEGSKA (reference sequence). V was pared by 0 bases and J by 0 bases, with 11 bases between. The CDR3 is 15 residues long. The CDR3 bases are TGCAGTGCTAGAGATTTCCAAGAGTACCAAGAGACCCAGTACTTC. It translates to CSARDFQEYQETQYF.

This clonotype was seen ten or more times. The rearrangement joins TRBV10-3 to TRBJ1-2, with 8 nucleotides matching TRBD1. The V and J ends lost 0 bases and 4 bases, in that order; junction bases with no gene match: 1. This CDR3 spans 14 amino acids. Germline V gene sequence: CDR1 ENHRY, CDR2 SYGVKD. CDR3 protein: CAISESDRAYGYTF. For the CDR3, the DNA is TGTGCCATCAGTGAGTCGGACAGGGCCTATGGCTACACCTTC.

V gene TRBV9 combines with J gene TRBJ1-5; maybe TRBD1 (5 bases). In germline, CDR1 is SGDLS, CDR2 YYNGEE. The CDR3 extends over 13 amino acids. Trimming removed 4 bases from V and 3 bases from J, with 8 bases in between. The CDR3 loop is CASSRGSNQPQHF. The CDR3 bases are TGTGCCAGCAGCCGGGGGTCCAATCAGCCCCAGCATTTT. Full variable domain (remainder filled in from reference TRBV9 and TRBJ1-5): DSGVTQTPKHLITATGQRVTLRCSPRSGDLSVYWYQQSLDQGLQFLIQYYNGEERAKGNILERFSAQQFPDLHSELNLSSLELGDSALYFCASSRGSNQPQHFGDGTRLSIL.

This clonotype was seen at least ten times. The genes are TRBV2 and TRBJ2-1; D may match TRBD1 or TRBD2 (5 bases each). This CDR3 comprises 15 residues. V lost 4 bases and J lost 6, with 16 bases in between. Germline V CDR1 and CDR2: SNHLY, FYNNEI. Here the CDR3 reads CASSVTRGPGNEQFF. The CDR3 DNA follows: TGTGCCAGCAGTGTGACAAGGGGACCTGGCAATGAGCAGTTCTTC.

There are many counts of this clonotype. The V gene is TRBV20-1, the J gene TRBJ2-3; maybe TRBD2 (6 bases). This CDR3 has 14 amino acids. In germline, CDR1 is DFQATT, CDR2 SNEGSKA (reference sequence). V was clipped by 6 bases and J by 0 bases, with 13 bases between them. The CDR3 DNA sequence: TGCAGTGCCCCTCGGCGGGAAAGCACAGATACGCAGTATTTT. As protein: CSAPRRESTDTQYF.

This clonotype turned up a few times. DNA of the CDR3: TGTGCCAGCAGTTACCGGACCGGGACAGGGCTCACTGAAGCTTTCTTT. It translates to CASSYRTGTGLTEAFF. The chain carries TRBV6-5 and TRBJ1-1, with 9 positions matching TRBD1. CDR3 length equals 16 residues. The V gene end was trimmed by 2 bases and the J gene end by 4 bases; junction bases not matched to a gene: 8. Germline V gene sequence: CDR1 MNHEY, CDR2 SVGAGI.